The 8 T cell receptor beta chains reported below all come from one sample, sequenced in a study of blood T cell repertoires in COVID-19. Repertoires were generated with immunoSEQ multiplex PCR, while TCRdb's copy carries only in-frame clones and drops some. The repertoire holds about 99,000 clones, about four fifths seen once, with roughly 2.1% in the top ten. Sequenced input: peripheral blood. The receptors derive from a man aged 70 or older with active or convalescent COVID-19.

V usage is TRBV5-1 and J usage is TRBJ1-2; D remains unclear. Germline V gives CDR1 SGHRS, CDR2 YFSETQ. There are 14 residues in the CDR3. Trimming took 0 bases from V and 2 from J, leaving 8 bases between them. Written as DNA, the CDR3 is TGCGCCAGCAGCTTGGATTACCAGAACTATGGCTACACCTTC. It is translated as CASSLDYQNYGYTF.

This clone appeared a few times. J is TRBJ1-2 and V is TRBV3-1 (or the pseudogene TRBV3-2); D is undetermined. The V gene lost 1 base and the J gene lost 4 bases, with 10 bases spanning the gap. Germline CDR1 LGHDT, CDR2 YNNKEL (reference sequence). The CDR3 runs to 14 residues. The CDR3: CASSQAKQLYGYTF. CDR3 bases: TGTGCCAGCAGCCAAGCGAAACAGCTCTATGGCTACACCTTC.

A single count supports this clone. In DNA form, the CDR3 reads TGTGCCAGCTCAAGCTCGACAGGGACGGGAACCGGGGAGCTGTTTTTT. Amino acids: CASSSSTGTGTGELFF. The chain combines TRBV18 with TRBJ2-2; TRBD1 matches at 7 bases. Looked up from germline, CDR1 is KGHSH and CDR2 is LQKENI. V gave up 5 bases and J gave up 5 bases; unmatched junction bases: 11. The CDR3 is 16 amino acids.

The rearrangement links TRBV6-1 to TRBJ1-5; 8 bases map to TRBD1. CDR1 is MNHNS and CDR2 is SASEGT in the germline V gene. With 3 bases clipped from V and 4 bases from J, the junction kept 11 bases outside the gene matches. The CDR3 is 17 residues long. The CDR3 here is CASSDRTGSHFNQPQHF. The CDR3 bases are TGTGCCAGCAGTGACCGGACAGGGTCCCATTTTAATCAGCCCCAGCATTTT.

This chain links TRBV6-5 with TRBJ2-1; 11 positions match TRBD2. Trimming at V came to 8 bases and at J to 7 bases, leaving 7 bases not matched to a gene. The V gene's germline CDR1 is MNHEY and CDR2 SVGAGI. CDR3 length equals 14 residues. The CDR3 nucleotides read TGTGCCAGCGGTAGCGGGGGGGCCGCTAATGAGCAGTTCTTC. Protein sequence: CASGSGGAANEQFF.

The J gene is TRBJ1-3, the V gene TRBV30, with D perhaps TRBD1 (5 bases). Trimming took 4 bases from V and 4 from J, leaving 11 bases between them. CDR3 length: 13 residues. CDR1 and CDR2 (germline): GTSNPN, SVGIG (reference sequence). CDR3 nucleotides: TGTGCCTGGAAGGCAGGGATAGGAAACACCATATATTTT. This translates into CAWKAGIGNTIYF.

This sequence joins TRBV7-8 and TRBJ2-7; 8 positions match TRBD2. The CDR3 loop spans 17 amino acids. The V and J ends lost 5 bases and 2 bases, in that order; junction bases with no gene match: 14. Germline V lookup: CDR1 SGHVS, CDR2 FQNEAQ. CDR3 in DNA: TGTGCCAGCAGCAAAACGGAAGCGGGGGCATTCACCTACGAGCAGTACTTC. Translating gives CASSKTEAGAFTYEQYF.

This chain links TRBV5-8 with TRBJ1-4; 7 bases agree with TRBD1. Germline CDR1 SGHTS, CDR2 YDEGEE. The CDR3 sequence is 15 residues long. The J segment lost 7 bases and the V segment lost 4 bases, leaving 10 bases of the junction unmatched. CDR3 protein: CASSIRQGLGEKLFF. CDR3 coding DNA: TGTGCCAGCAGCATTCGACAGGGTTTGGGTGAAAAACTGTTTTTT.